This section outlines one T cell receptor (beta chain) sequence together with its context. The antigen this receptor binds is unknown. Base qualities are not provided; no much larger clone lies one nucleotide away. Library method: the immunoSEQ multiplex PCR assay. The original pipeline was this. To diagnose cytomegalovirus status from the catalog of TCR beta chain sequences, a statistical classification framework was built. In its TCRdb copy, this immuneACCESS table keeps in-frame sequences only and misses some clones. Where compared with another copy, unresolved V genes explain less than half of these, and the others have no known cause. D and trimming were read from the DNA, whereas the V and J calls and clone size are those reported in that table. Counted in this sample were roughly 110,000 clones; 88% of them appeared once. 1.5% to 2% of the sample goes to the ten largest clones. The donors belonged to the validation cohort of over a hundred subjects, which was separate from the roughly 670-subject first cohort.

This specimen belongs to a study of cytomegalovirus exposure and HLA in healthy donors (dated by TCRdb to the late 2010s). For context, the study as a whole: A later analysis indicated that the roughly 130 validation repertoires were generated on the platform also employed for the approximately 670 repertoires of the first cohort. The study was designed to test whether signatures of past pathogen exposure could be identified by cataloging public T cell receptors. Besides the first cohort of approximately 710 subjects, a separate validation cohort made up of 90 to 150 different subjects was used. To predict cytomegalovirus infection status, the study combined high-throughput TCR immunosequencing, statistical association of individual TCRs with disease status, and machine learning. General findings and caveats noted by the study authors: In vitro tests confirmed that a few of the cytomegalovirus-associated TCR beta chains recognize cytomegalovirus antigens. It was suggested by the authors that the approach could potentially be generalized to other disease states and immunological phenotypes. The classifier was reported to diagnose cytomegalovirus status with high specificity and sensitivity in both the original and validation cohorts. Subsequent analysis determined that TCRs grouped into clusters in the first cohort also showed a tendency toward co-occurrence across the roughly 120 validation repertoires, and about 93% of cluster scores exceeded 0. The study listed 150 to 200 TCR beta chains as associated with cytomegalovirus. While some public TCRs were present in many individuals, most TCR sequences turned up only very rarely across donors. A later analysis lacked HLA typing for the validation cohort, so it scored co-occurrence in that cohort across all 120 repertoires.

What was sequenced was PBMCs. The receptor's source is a woman between 18 and 30 years old in good health and CMV-seropositive.

The CDR3: CASSQGGWSGEKLFF. At the DNA level, the sequence is TGCGCCAGCAGCCAAGGAGGCTGGAGCGGTGAAAAACTGTTTTTT. The V gene is TRBV4-3 and the J gene is TRBJ1-4; the D gene is unclear. The CDR3 starts with the cysteine, ends with the phenylalanine, and has 15 residues. The CDR3 DNA has 45 bases and is translated from base 1. A distance of 13 bases separates the germline ends of V and J, which lose 1 base and 7 bases respectively. The CDR1 and CDR2 encoded by the germline V gene are LGHNA and YSLEER.